The 13 T cell receptor beta chains below come from one sample, sequenced in a study of early T cells in non-severe SARS-CoV-2 infection (dated by TCRdb to the early 2020s). The library was prepared using 5' RACE. Reads for this sample came from a NextSeq 500. TCRdb trimmed the raw reads at Q25, called clones with MiXCR and kept productive beta chains. When rows share a CDR3 protein, they turn into one entry using the most common DNA and genes. The sample contains around 50,000 distinct CDR3 sequences, approximately 9.8% of them found a single time. Jointly, the top ten make up roughly 8.3% of the sample. Sequencing used whole blood. The receptors here all came from an adult who was a healthcare worker with PCR-confirmed SARS-CoV-2 infection or an uninfected control (not recorded which).

The sample holds many counts of this clonotype. The V and J genes are TRBV30 and TRBJ1-1; D is perhaps TRBD1 (6 bases). V was cut by 2 bases and J by 8 bases, with 9 bases left in between. Germline lookup yields CDR1 GTSNPN and CDR2 SVGIG (reference sequence). The CDR3 sequence is 11 residues long. For the CDR3, the DNA is TGTGCCTGGAGTCCCGGGACAGAAGCTTTCTTT. It encodes CAWSPGTEAFF.

This clonotype was observed a few times. The chain links TRBV11-3 to TRBJ2-3; D possibly matches TRBD1 or TRBD2 (5 bases each). Between the trimmed V and J ends, which lost 0 bases and 6 bases, there was a span of 10 bases. The germline gives CDR1 SGHNT, CDR2 YENEEA. The CDR3 covers 14 residues. CDR3 sequence reads: CASSLEARGDTQYF. As DNA, the CDR3 is TGTGCCAGCAGCTTAGAAGCTCGGGGCGATACGCAGTATTTT.

This clonotype was seen more than once but under ten times. The genes are TRBV27 and TRBJ2-7, with D perhaps TRBD2 (5 bases). The CDR3 totals 13 residues. The V end was cut by 5 bases, the J end by 7 bases, with 15 bases between. Germline V gives CDR1 MNHEY, CDR2 SMNVEV (reference sequence). The CDR3 sequence is CASSPNPTGEQYF. The CDR3 DNA sequence: TGTGCCAGCAGTCCCAATCCCACGGGAGAGCAGTACTTC.

V and J are TRBV18 and TRBJ2-1, with 12 positions matching TRBD2. The CDR3 sequence is 17 residues long. Germline V lookup: CDR1 KGHSH, CDR2 LQKENI. V lost 3 bases, J lost 4 bases, and 7 bases stayed unmatched. CDR3 in DNA: TGTGCCAGCTCACCGGTGACTAGCGGGAGAATGTACAATGAGCAGTTCTTC. This codes for CASSPVTSGRMYNEQFF.

This clonotype appeared a few times. This chain connects TRBV7-3 to TRBJ1-1; possible D gene TRBD1, 5 bases. This CDR3 has 13 amino acids. Trimming took off 4 bases at V and 4 bases at J, with 10 bases between the two ends. Germline V gene sequence: CDR1 SGHTA, CDR2 FQGTGA. CDR3 nucleotides: TGTGCCAGCAGCTCCCAGGGTGGCACTGAAGCTTTCTTT. Amino acids: CASSSQGGTEAFF.

This clonotype came up many times. This sequence joins TRBV10-1 and TRBJ2-2, with 10 nucleotides matching TRBD2. The CDR3 covers 15 residues. Germline CDR1 WNHNN, CDR2 SYGVQD (reference sequence). V lost 4 bases to trimming and J lost 6 bases; unmatched junction nucleotides: 5. For the CDR3, the DNA is TGCGCCAGCAGTGTACTAGCGGGACTAGCCGGGGAGCTGTTTTTT. Translated, it gives CASSVLAGLAGELFF.

This clonotype was seen a handful of times. V is TRBV3-1 and J is TRBJ2-7; 7 positions agree with TRBD2. CDR1 LGHDT and CDR2 YNNKEL come from the germline V gene (reference sequence). There are 13 residues in the CDR3. After removal of 4 bases from V and 3 bases from J, the junction contained 3 bases not matched to a gene. This CDR3 is CASSPAGVYEQYF. The CDR3 region has the DNA TGTGCCAGCAGCCCGGCGGGAGTCTACGAGCAGTACTTC.

The V and J genes are TRBV7-9 and TRBJ2-1; D is perhaps TRBD1 (6 bases). The CDR3 is made up of 15 amino acids. Trimming took 5 bases from V and 3 from J, leaving 14 bases between them. CDR1 is SEHNR, CDR2 FQNEAQ, per germline (reference sequence). The CDR3 DNA sequence: TGTGCCAGCAGCATATCACAGGGTTACTACAATGAGCAGTTCTTC. It specifies CASSISQGYYNEQFF.

This chain connects TRBV7-9 to TRBJ2-5; 7 bases match TRBD1. The ends lost 4 bases at V and 9 bases at J; junction bases unmatched: 11. CDR1 SEHNR and CDR2 FQNEAQ come from the germline V gene (reference sequence). The CDR3 runs to 14 residues. This chain's CDR3 is CASSSRGLGGAQYF. The DNA for the CDR3 is TGTGCCAGCAGCTCAAGGGGGCTCGGAGGAGCCCAGTACTTC.

This clonotype was recorded many times. The rearrangement joins TRBV2 to TRBJ1-1, with D possibly matching TRBD1 (6 bases). This CDR3 has 14 amino acids. The germline gives CDR1 SNHLY, CDR2 FYNNEI. Trimming cost V 5 bases and J 5 bases, with 15 bases left between them. The CDR3 DNA reads as TGTGCCAGCAGTCTACAGGGTGGGGAAACTGAAGCTTTCTTT. Translating gives CASSLQGGETEAFF.

This clonotype was found a few times. The rearrangement uses TRBV11-2 and TRBJ2-7, with TRBD1 matching over 9 bases. The CDR3 loop spans 15 amino acids. Germline-derived CDR1 and CDR2 are SGHAT and FQNNGV. Losses at the gene ends were 4 bases for V and 5 bases for J; bases not matched to a gene: 9. The CDR3 DNA is TGTGCCAGCAGCTCGCCCGGGACAGGGATTAACGAGCAGTACTTC. Its protein is CASSSPGTGINEQYF.

This clonotype has a single count. The CDR3 ends on some other residue instead of the conserved phenylalanine or tryptophan, so this is likely a read error. The chain joins TRBV20-1 to TRBJ2-7, with D perhaps TRBD1 (6 bases). V was shortened by 5 bases and J by 6 bases, with 23 bases between the two germline ends. Germline V gene lookup returns CDR1 DFQATT and CDR2 SNEGSKA (reference sequence). The CDR3 is 15 residues long. This CDR3 is CSASTAGLPRGEQYL. The CDR3, as DNA: TGCAGTGCTTCCACCGCCGGGCTCCCCAGGGGCGAGCAGTACTTG.

As concerns this clonotype: A much larger clone differs from this one at a single base, so this may be a read error. Since no conserved phenylalanine or tryptophan closes the CDR3, a read error is the likely cause. The chain joins TRBV7-9 to TRBJ2-4; D unresolved. Germline CDR1 and CDR2: SEHNR and FQNEAQ (reference sequence). The CDR3 has 14 amino acids. The V end was cut by 5 bases, the J end by 7 bases, with 15 bases between. CDR3 sequence: CASSPSRQLNIQYY. The CDR3, as DNA: TGTGCCAGCAGCCCGAGCCGCCAATTGAACATTCAGTACTAC.